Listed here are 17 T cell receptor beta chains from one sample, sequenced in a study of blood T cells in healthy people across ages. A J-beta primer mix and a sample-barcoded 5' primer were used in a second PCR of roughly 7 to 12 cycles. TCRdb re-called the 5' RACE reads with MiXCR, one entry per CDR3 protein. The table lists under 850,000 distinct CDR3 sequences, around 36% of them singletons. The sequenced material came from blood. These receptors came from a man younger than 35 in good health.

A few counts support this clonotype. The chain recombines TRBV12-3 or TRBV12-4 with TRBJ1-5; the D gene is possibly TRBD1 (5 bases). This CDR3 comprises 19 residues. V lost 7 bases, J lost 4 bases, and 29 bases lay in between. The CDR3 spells CASIPGTPFWNISNQPQHF. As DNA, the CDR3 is TGTGCCAGCATCCCCGGGACCCCTTTTTGGAATATATCAAATCAGCCCCAGCATTTT.

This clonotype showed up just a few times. The CDR3: CASRAGAAEGIQYF. In DNA, the CDR3 is TGCGCCAGCAGGGCCGGGGCAGCTGAAGGCATTCAGTACTTC. This chain uses TRBV4-3 with TRBJ2-4; either TRBD1 or TRBD2 may supply D (5 bases each). Trimming shortened V by 6 bases and J by 9 bases, and 18 bases separated the two germline ends. The CDR3 is 14 amino acids. Looked up from germline, CDR1 is LGHNA and CDR2 is YSLEER.

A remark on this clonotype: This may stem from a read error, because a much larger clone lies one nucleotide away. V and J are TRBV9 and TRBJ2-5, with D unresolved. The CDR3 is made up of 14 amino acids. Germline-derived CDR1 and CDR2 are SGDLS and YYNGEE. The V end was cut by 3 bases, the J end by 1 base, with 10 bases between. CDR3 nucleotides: TGTGCCAGCAGCGGGGTACAGAGCCAAGAGACCCAGTACTTC. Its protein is CASSGVQSQETQYF. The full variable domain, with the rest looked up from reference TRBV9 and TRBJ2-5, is DSGVTQTPKHLITATGQRVTLRCSPRSGDLSVYWYQQSLDQGLQFLIQYYNGEERAKGNILERFSAQQFPDLHSELNLSSLELGDSALYFCASSGVQSQETQYFGPGTRLLVL.

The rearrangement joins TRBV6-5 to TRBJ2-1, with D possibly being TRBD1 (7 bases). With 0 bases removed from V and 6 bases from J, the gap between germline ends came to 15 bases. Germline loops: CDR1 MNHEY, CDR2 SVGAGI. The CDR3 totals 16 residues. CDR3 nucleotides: TGTGCCAGCAGTTACTCGATGACAGGGACTTCCAATGAGCAGTTCTTC. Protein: CASSYSMTGTSNEQFF.

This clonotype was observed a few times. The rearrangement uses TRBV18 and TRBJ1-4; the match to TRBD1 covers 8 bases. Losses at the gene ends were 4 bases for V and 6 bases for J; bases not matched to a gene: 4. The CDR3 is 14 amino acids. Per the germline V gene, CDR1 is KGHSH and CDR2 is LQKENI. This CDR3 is CASSLQGADEKLFF. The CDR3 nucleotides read TGTGCCAGCTCACTTCAGGGGGCTGATGAAAAACTGTTTTTT.

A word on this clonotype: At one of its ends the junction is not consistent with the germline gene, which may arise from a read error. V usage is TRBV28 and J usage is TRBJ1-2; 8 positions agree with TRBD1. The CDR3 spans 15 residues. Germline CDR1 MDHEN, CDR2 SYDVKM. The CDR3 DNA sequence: TGTGCCTGCAGCCCCTTCCGCAGGGGGCAGTATGGCTACACCTTC. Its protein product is CACSPFRRGQYGYTF.

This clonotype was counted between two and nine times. The CDR3 bases are TGTGCCAGCAGCCATCTTGGACAGGTTAGCTCCTACAATGAGCAGTTCTTC. Translated, it gives CASSHLGQVSSYNEQFF. The chain employs TRBV14 and TRBJ2-1; 7 bases agree with TRBD1. The CDR3 totals 17 residues. V shed 3 bases, J shed 0 bases, and the junction held 8 bases outside the gene matches. Per the germline V gene, CDR1 is SGHDN and CDR2 is FVKESK.

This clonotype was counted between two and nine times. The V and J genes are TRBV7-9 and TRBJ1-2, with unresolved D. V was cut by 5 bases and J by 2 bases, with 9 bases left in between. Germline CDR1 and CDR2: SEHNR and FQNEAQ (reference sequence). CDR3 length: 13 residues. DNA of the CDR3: TGTGCCAGCAGCGAACACGGAAACTATGGCTACACCTTC. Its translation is CASSEHGNYGYTF.

The CDR3 sequence: CASSNDRGSSEAFF. The CDR3 DNA reads TGTGCCAGCAGCAACGACAGGGGCTCTTCTGAAGCTTTCTTT. The V call is TRBV12-3 or TRBV12-4, the J call TRBJ1-1; 8 bases are shared with TRBD1. This CDR3 is built from 14 residues. V lost 6 bases and J lost 6; bases outside the gene matches: 9.

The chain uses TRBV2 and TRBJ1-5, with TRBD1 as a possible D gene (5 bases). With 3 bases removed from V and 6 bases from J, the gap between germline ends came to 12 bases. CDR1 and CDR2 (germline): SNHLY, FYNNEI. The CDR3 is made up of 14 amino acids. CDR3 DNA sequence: TGTGCCAGCAGTGATAGGGTGGGGGTTCAGCCCCAGCATTTT. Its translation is CASSDRVGVQPQHF. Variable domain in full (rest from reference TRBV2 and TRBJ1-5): EPEVTQTPSHQVTQMGQEVILRCVPISNHLYFYWYRQILGQKVEFLVSFYNNEISEKSEIFDDQFSVERPDGSNFTLKIRSTKLEDSAMYFCASSDRVGVQPQHFGDGTRLSIL.

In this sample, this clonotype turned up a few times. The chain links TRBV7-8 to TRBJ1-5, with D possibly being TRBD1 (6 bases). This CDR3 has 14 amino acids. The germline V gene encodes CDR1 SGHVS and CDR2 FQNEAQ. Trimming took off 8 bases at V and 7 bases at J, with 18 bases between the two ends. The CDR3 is CASESGGRGQPQHF. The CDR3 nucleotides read TGTGCCAGCGAATCGGGGGGCCGGGGACAGCCCCAGCATTTT.

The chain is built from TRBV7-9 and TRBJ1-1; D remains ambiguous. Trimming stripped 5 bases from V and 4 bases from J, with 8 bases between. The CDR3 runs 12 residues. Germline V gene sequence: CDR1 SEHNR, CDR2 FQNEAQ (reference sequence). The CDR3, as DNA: TGTGCCAGCAGCCCCCCTTTCACTGAAGCTTTCTTT. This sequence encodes CASSPPFTEAFF.

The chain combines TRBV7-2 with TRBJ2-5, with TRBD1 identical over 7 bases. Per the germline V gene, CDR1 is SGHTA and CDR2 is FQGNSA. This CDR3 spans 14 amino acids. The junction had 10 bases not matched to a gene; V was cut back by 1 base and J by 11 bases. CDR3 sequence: CASSLDVGGNEQYF. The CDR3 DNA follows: TGTGCCAGCAGCTTAGACGTAGGGGGCAATGAGCAGTACTTC.

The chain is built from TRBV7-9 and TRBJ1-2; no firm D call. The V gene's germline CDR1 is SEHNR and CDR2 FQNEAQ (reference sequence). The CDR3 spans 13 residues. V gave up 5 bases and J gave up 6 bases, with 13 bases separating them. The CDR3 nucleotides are TGTGCCAGCAGCCCCATGCGGGTGCATGGCTACACCTTC. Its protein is CASSPMRVHGYTF.

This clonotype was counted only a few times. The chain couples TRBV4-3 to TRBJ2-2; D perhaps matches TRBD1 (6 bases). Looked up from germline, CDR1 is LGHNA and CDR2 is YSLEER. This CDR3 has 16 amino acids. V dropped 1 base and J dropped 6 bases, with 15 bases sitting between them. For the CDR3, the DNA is TGCGCCAGCAGCCAAGGTCGGACAGCCGGGCCCGGGGAGCTGTTTTTT. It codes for CASSQGRTAGPGELFF.

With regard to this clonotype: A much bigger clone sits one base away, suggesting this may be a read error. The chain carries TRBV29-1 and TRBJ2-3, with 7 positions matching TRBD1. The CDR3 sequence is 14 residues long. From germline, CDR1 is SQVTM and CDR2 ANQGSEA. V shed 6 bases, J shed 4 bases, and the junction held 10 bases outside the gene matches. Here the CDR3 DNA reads TGCAGCGTAGAACCCGACAGGGAAGCAGATACGCAGTATTTT. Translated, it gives CSVEPDREADTQYF.

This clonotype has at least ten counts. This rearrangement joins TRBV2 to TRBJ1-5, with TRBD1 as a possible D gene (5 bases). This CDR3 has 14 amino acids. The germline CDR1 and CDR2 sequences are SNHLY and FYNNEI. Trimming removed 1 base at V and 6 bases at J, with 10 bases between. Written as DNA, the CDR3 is TGTGCCAGCAGTGAAGGGCAGGGAGGTCAGCCCCAGCATTTT. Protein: CASSEGQGGQPQHF. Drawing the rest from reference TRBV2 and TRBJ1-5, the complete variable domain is EPEVTQTPSHQVTQMGQEVILRCVPISNHLYFYWYRQILGQKVEFLVSFYNNEISEKSEIFDDQFSVERPDGSNFTLKIRSTKLEDSAMYFCASSEGQGGQPQHFGDGTRLSIL.